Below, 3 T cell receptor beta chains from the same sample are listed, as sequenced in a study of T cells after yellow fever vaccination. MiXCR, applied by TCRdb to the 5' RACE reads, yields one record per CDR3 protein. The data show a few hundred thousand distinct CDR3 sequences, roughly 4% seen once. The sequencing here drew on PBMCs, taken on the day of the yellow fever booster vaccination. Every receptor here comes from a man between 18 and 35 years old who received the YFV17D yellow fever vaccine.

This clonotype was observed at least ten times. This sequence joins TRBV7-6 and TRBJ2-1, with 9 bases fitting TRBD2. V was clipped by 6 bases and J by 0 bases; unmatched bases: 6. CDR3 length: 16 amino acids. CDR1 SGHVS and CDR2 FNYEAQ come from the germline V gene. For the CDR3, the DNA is TGTGCCAGCAGTTTCCTAGCGGGGTCCTCCTACAATGAGCAGTTCTTC. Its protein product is CASSFLAGSSYNEQFF.

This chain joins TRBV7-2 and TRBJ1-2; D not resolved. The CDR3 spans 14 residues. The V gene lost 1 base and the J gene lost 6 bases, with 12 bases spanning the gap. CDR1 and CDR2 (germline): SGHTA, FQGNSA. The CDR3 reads CASSLDPVADGYTF. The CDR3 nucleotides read TGTGCCAGCAGCTTAGACCCAGTAGCTGATGGCTACACCTTC.

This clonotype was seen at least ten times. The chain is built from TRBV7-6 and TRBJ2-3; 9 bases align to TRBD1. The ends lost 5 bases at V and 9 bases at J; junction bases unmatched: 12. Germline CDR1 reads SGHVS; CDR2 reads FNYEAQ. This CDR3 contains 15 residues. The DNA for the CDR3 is TGTGCCAGCAGCACCGGGACAGGGTGGTCTTGGACGCAGTATTTT. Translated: CASSTGTGWSWTQYF.